The clone carrying this T cell receptor beta chain was recorded once. Profiled with immunoSEQ multiplex PCR; TCRdb holds only in-frame clones, not every one. The profile shows some 460,000 clones, roughly nine tenths of them singletons. These data are taken from a study of Ad26.COV2.S vaccination and SARS-CoV-2 variants. Treatment given: 19 received Ad26.COV2.S at low or high dose, single or two shots; 5 received placebo; per-sample allocation not given. Samples analyzed were those drawn on day 63 after the first vaccine or placebo injection. CDR1 and CDR2 (germline): MDHEN, SYDVKM. This CDR3 spans 12 amino acids. V lost 1 base and J 15 bases, leaving 13 bases between the germline ends.

The sequence came from a person aged 18-65 years who received the Ad26.COV2.S COVID-19 vaccine or a placebo. This chain connects TRBV28 to TRBJ2-1; TRBD2 might be the D (5 bases). This sample comprised peripheral blood, obtained in a trial of Ad26.COV2.S vaccine versus placebo. The CDR3 loop is CASSLSGTLWFF. In nucleotides, the CDR3 is TGTGCCAGCAGTTTATCGGGAACTCTTTGGTTCTTC. The complete variable domain, with remaining parts taken from reference TRBV28 and TRBJ2-1, reads DVKVTQSSRYLVKRTGEKVFLECVQDMDHENMFWYRQDPGLGLRLIYFSYDVKMKEKGDIPEGYSVSREKKERFSLILESASTNQTSMYLCASSLSGTLWFFGPGTRLTVL.